The clone carrying this TCR beta chain has a handful of counts. The data originate from a study of T-cell memory formation after mild COVID-19. TCRdb re-called the 5' RACE reads through MiXCR, storing one row per CDR3 protein. The repertoire includes some 310,000 distinct CDR3 sequences, about 20% of them detected once, and 21% sits in the top ten. Trimming removed 5 bases at V and 7 bases at J, with 15 bases between. Germline values: CDR1 SEHNR, CDR2 FQNEAQ (reference sequence). This CDR3 has 14 residues. The receptor's source is a man between 18 and 35 years old who had mild COVID-19 (a few samples of this study predate the infection). Cell type and time point are not known. The specimen sequenced was PBMCs or a T cell subset sorted from them (not recorded which). The chain has TRBV7-9 and TRBJ1-3; D is ambiguous. The CDR3 loop is CASSTTIQWNTIYF. The CDR3 nucleotides are TGTGCCAGCAGCACTACCATACAGTGGAACACCATATATTTT. Filled out from reference TRBV7-9 and TRBJ1-3, the complete variable domain reads DTGVSQNPRHKITKRGQNVTFRCDPISEHNRLYWYRQTLGQGPEFLTYFQNEAQLEKSRLLSDRFSAERPKGSFSTLEIQRTEQGDSAMYLCASSTTIQWNTIYFGEGSWLTVV.